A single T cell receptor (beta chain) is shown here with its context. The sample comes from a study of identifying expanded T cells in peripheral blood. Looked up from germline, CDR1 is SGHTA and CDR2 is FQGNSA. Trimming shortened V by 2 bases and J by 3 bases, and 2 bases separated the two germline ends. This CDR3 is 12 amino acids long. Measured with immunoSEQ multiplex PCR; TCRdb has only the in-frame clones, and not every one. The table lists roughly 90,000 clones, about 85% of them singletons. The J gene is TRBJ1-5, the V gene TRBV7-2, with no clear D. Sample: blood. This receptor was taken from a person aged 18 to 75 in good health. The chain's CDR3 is CASSLYNQPQHF. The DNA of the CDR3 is TGTGCCAGCAGCTTATACAATCAGCCCCAGCATTTT.